This TCR beta chain was profiled in a study of blood T cell repertoires in COVID-19. Study in general: Spain, Italy and the United States supplied samples that represented acute and convalescent COVID-19. PBMCs, B-cell-depleted T cells, or T cells provided the cDNA or gDNA that made up the material.

As originally analysed: Estimation of nucleated cell counts relied on the amplification of reference gene primers. Using immunoSEQ multiplex PCR, the repertoire was profiled, and TCRdb retains in-frame clones only, with some absent. That table supplies the V and J calls and clone size; D and trimming were determined from the DNA. Here the sample spans tens of thousands of clones, about 91% being singletons. Germline assignment: CDR1 MNHEY and CDR2 SVGAGI. This CDR3 has 14 residues. V was pared by 6 bases and J by 4 bases, with 13 bases between. The receptor was derived from a woman between 55 and 75 years old with active COVID-19. V and J are TRBV6-5 and TRBJ1-5; possible D gene TRBD1, 6 bases. The sequencing input was peripheral blood. CDR3 loop: CASRTGTLNQPQHF. CDR3 coding DNA: TGTGCCAGCAGGACCGGGACACTTAATCAGCCCCAGCATTTT.